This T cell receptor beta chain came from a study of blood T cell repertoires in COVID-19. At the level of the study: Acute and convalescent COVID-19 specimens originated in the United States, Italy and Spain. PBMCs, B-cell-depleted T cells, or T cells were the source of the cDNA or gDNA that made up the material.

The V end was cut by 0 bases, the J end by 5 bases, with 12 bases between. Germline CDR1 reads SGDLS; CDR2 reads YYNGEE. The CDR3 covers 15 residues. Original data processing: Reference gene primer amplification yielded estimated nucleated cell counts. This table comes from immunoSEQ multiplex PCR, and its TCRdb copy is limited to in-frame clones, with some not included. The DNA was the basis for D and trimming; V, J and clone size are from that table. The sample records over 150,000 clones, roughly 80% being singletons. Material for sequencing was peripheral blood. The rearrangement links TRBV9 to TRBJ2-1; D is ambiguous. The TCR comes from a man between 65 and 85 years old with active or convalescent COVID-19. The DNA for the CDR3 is TGTGCCAGCAGCGTAGGAGGCAATGTCCACAATGAGCAGTTCTTC. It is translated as CASSVGGNVHNEQFF.